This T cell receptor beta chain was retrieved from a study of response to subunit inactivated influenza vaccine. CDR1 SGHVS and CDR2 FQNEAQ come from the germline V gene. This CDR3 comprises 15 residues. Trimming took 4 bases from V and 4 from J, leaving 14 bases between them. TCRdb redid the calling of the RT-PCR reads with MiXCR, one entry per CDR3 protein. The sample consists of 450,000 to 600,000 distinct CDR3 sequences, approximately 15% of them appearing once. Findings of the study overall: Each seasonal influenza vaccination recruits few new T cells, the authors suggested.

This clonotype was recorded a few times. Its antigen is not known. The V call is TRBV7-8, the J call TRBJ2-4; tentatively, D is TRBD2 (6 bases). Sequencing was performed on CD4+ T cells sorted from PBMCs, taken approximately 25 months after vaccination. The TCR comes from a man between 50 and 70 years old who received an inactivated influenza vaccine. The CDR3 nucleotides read TGTGCCAGCAGCTCCCTAGGACGGGAGAAAAACATTCAGTACTTC. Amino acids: CASSSLGREKNIQYF.